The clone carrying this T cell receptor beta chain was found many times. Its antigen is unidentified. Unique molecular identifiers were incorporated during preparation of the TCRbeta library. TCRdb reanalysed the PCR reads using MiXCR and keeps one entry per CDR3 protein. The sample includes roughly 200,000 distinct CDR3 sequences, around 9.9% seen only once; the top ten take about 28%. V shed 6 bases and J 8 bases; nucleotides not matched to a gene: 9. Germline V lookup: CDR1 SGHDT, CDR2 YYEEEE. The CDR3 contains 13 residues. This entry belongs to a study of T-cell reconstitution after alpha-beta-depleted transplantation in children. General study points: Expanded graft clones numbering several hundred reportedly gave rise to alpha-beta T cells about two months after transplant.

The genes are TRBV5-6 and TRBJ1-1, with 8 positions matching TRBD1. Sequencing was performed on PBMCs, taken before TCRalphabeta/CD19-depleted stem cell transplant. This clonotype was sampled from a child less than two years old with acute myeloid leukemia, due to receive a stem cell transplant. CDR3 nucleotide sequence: TGTGCCAGCACACGACAGGGGATAAGGGAAGCTTTCTTT. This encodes CASTRQGIREAFF.